The 25 T cell receptor beta chains listed next were all sequenced from one sample in a study of blood T cell repertoires in COVID-19. Assay used: immunoSEQ multiplex PCR; TCRdb lists only in-frame clones, some missing. The sample has roughly 200,000 clones, 65% to 90% seen once. The sequenced sample consisted of PBMCs or T cells enriched from blood (not recorded which). The receptors here all came from a man aged 35 to 55 who had recovered from COVID-19.

V is TRBV19 and J is TRBJ2-6; possibly TRBD1 for D (5 bases). In germline, CDR1 is LNHDA, CDR2 SQIVND (reference sequence). V was cut by 5 bases and J by 0 bases, with 11 bases left in between. This CDR3 is built from 16 residues. CDR3 bases: TGTGCCAGTAGTTCGACAGCAGCCTCTGGGGCCAACGTCCTGACTTTC. Protein: CASSSTAASGANVLTF. The variable domain in full, completed from reference TRBV19 and TRBJ2-6, reads DGGITQSPKYLFRKEGQNVTLSCEQNLNHDAMYWYRQDPGQGLRLIYYSQIVNDFQKGDIAEGYSVSREKKESFPLTVTSAQKNPTAFYLCASSSTAASGANVLTFGAGSRLTVL.

This chain connects TRBV5-1 to TRBJ2-5, with 9 nucleotides matching TRBD2. After removal of 0 bases from V and 1 base from J, the junction contained 7 bases not matched to a gene. Germline V CDR1 and CDR2: SGHRS, YFSETQ. The CDR3 runs to 17 residues. The CDR3 nucleotides are TGCGCCAGCAGCTTGGGACTAGCGGCATCTCCCCAAGAGACCCAGTACTTC. This codes for CASSLGLAASPQETQYF.

The rearrangement links TRBV5-1 to TRBJ2-5, with 8 bases aligning to TRBD1. V shed 4 bases, J shed 5 bases, and the junction held 13 bases outside the gene matches. In germline, CDR1 is SGHRS, CDR2 YFSETQ. This CDR3 has 16 amino acids. This CDR3 is CASSPGPTGVGETQYF. The CDR3 coding sequence is TGCGCCAGCAGCCCCGGACCGACAGGGGTGGGTGAGACCCAGTACTTC.

The chain recombines TRBV7-2 with TRBJ1-5, with TRBD1 as a possible D gene (6 bases). With 1 base removed from V and 4 bases from J, the gap between germline ends came to 11 bases. The CDR3 covers 15 residues. Per germline, CDR1 SGHTA and CDR2 FQGNSA. CDR3 sequence: CASSLVGAVNQPQHF. For the CDR3, the DNA is TGTGCCAGCAGCTTAGTGGGGGCAGTAAATCAGCCCCAGCATTTT.

The chain couples TRBV6-5 to TRBJ2-7; perhaps TRBD1 as D (6 bases). Looked up from germline, CDR1 is MNHEY and CDR2 is SVGAGI. V shed 0 bases and J shed 1 base, with 10 bases lying between them. The CDR3 consists of 15 residues. In nucleotides, the CDR3 is TGTGCCAGCAGTTACTCATGGCAGGGGTCCTACGAGCAGTACTTC. Encoded protein: CASSYSWQGSYEQYF.

This chain links TRBV6-5 with TRBJ1-1, with 7 positions matching TRBD1. The CDR3 extends over 14 amino acids. Germline-derived CDR1 and CDR2 are MNHEY and SVGAGI. Trimming removed 5 bases from V and 4 bases from J; junction bases left unmatched: 7. CDR3 coding DNA: TGTGCCAGCAGTCTACTCAACAGGGGCACTGAAGCTTTCTTT. Residues: CASSLLNRGTEAFF.

The chain recombines TRBV11-2 with TRBJ2-7, with 7 bases lining up with TRBD1. The CDR3 consists of 14 residues. Germline CDR1 reads SGHAT; CDR2 reads FQNNGV. Trimming cost V 5 bases and J 2 bases; bases outside gene matches: 6. The CDR3 DNA is TGTGCCAGCAGCCGGACCGGGACAGCCTACGAGCAGTACTTC. Amino acid sequence: CASSRTGTAYEQYF.

The chain recombines TRBV18 with TRBJ2-3; tentative D call: TRBD2 (6 bases). Germline V gene sequence: CDR1 KGHSH, CDR2 LQKENI. This CDR3 comprises 14 residues. V was pared by 4 bases and J by 2 bases, with 10 bases between. The CDR3 reads CASSLGGATDTQYF. CDR3 bases: TGTGCCAGCTCACTGGGCGGGGCCACAGATACGCAGTATTTT.

The chain recombines TRBV5-4 with TRBJ2-1, with 12 bases identical to TRBD2. CDR3 length: 16 amino acids. Germline CDR1 reads SGHNT; CDR2 reads YYREEE (reference sequence). The junction had 8 bases not matched to a gene; V was cut back by 4 bases and J by 6 bases. This chain's CDR3 is CASSPPGLAGGNEQFF. In DNA, the CDR3 is TGTGCCAGCAGCCCGCCGGGACTAGCGGGTGGCAATGAGCAGTTCTTC.

This clone was seen only once. The chain joins TRBV27 to TRBJ2-7; 11 nucleotides align to TRBD2. The CDR3 is made up of 15 amino acids. CDR1 MNHEY and CDR2 SMNVEV come from the germline V gene (reference sequence). J was trimmed by 2 bases and V by 6 bases; bases with no gene match: 6. CDR3 amino acids: CASSLLAGGPYEQYF. CDR3 DNA sequence: TGTGCCAGCAGCCTCCTAGCGGGAGGACCCTACGAGCAGTACTTC.

The gene calls are TRBV5-4 and TRBJ2-1; the match to TRBD2 covers 7 bases. The V and J ends lost 4 bases and 7 bases, in that order; junction bases with no gene match: 11. CDR1 SGHNT and CDR2 YYREEE come from the germline V gene (reference sequence). The length of the CDR3 is 15 residues. The CDR3 sequence: CASSRRDYPSNEQFF. The CDR3 coding sequence is TGTGCCAGCAGCCGCCGGGACTACCCGAGTAATGAGCAGTTCTTC. The full variable domain, in which reference TRBV5-4 and TRBJ2-1 provide the parts outside the CDR3, is ETGVTQSPTHLIKTRGQQVTLRCSSQSGHNTVSWYQQALGQGPQFIFQYYREEENGRGNFPPRFSGLQFPNYSSELNVNALELDDSALYLCASSRRDYPSNEQFFGPGTRLTVL.

The J gene is TRBJ1-1, the V gene TRBV6-1, with 10 bases that match TRBD1. J gave up 11 bases and V 2 bases, and 11 bases lay outside the gene matches. Germline V gene sequence: CDR1 MNHNS, CDR2 SASEGT. This CDR3 region has 15 residues. DNA for the CDR3: TGTGCCAGCAGTGAACCCGGGACAGGGGTAAGAGTCGCTTTCTTT. Translated, it gives CASSEPGTGVRVAFF.

The gene calls are TRBV6-4 and TRBJ2-1, with D possibly matching TRBD2 (6 bases). The CDR3 has 14 residues. V was shortened by 3 bases and J by 7 bases, with 13 bases between the two germline ends. Germline loops: CDR1 MRHNA, CDR2 SNTAGT. CDR3 sequence (DNA): TGTGCCAGCAGTGAACTAGCCTCTCCTAATGAGCAGTTCTTC. Encoded protein: CASSELASPNEQFF.

This chain links TRBV28 with TRBJ2-3, with 8 nucleotides matching TRBD2. The CDR3 has 14 residues. J was trimmed by 6 bases and V by 5 bases; bases with no gene match: 7. Germline values: CDR1 MDHEN, CDR2 SYDVKM. The CDR3 reads CASSGAGVPDTQYF. CDR3 nucleotide sequence: TGTGCCAGCAGTGGAGCGGGAGTGCCTGATACGCAGTATTTT.

The chain recombines TRBV14 with TRBJ1-4; no clear D. CDR1 is SGHDN and CDR2 is FVKESK in the germline V gene. V lost 8 bases, J lost 0 bases, and 4 bases lay in between. The CDR3 contains 12 residues. The CDR3 bases are TGTGCCAGCGGGCCAACTAATGAAAAACTGTTTTTT. It encodes CASGPTNEKLFF.

The rearrangement links TRBV4-2 to TRBJ2-3; TRBD1 agrees at 10 bases. The V and J ends lost 0 bases and 6 bases, in that order; junction bases with no gene match: 15. Per germline, CDR1 LGHNA and CDR2 YNFKEQ. The CDR3 length is 19 residues. The CDR3 sequence: CASSQDVLARTGGADTQYF. As DNA, the CDR3 is TGTGCCAGCAGCCAAGATGTGTTGGCTCGGACAGGGGGTGCGGATACGCAGTATTTT.

Only a few counts were recorded for this clone. Relative to the germline gene, one junction end is altered; a read error may explain this. This CDR3 is CASSGGTVWDF. CDR3 bases: TGTGCCAGCAGCGGAGGGACGGTTTGGGACTTC. J is TRBJ1-2 and V is TRBV7-6; a weak D match, TRBD1 (5 bases). CDR1 and CDR2 from the germline V gene are SGHVS and FNYEAQ. The CDR3 runs 11 residues.

The J gene is TRBJ2-7, the V gene TRBV28; TRBD1 might be the D (6 bases). This CDR3 spans 12 amino acids. Trimming removed 5 bases from V and 4 bases from J, with 9 bases in between. CDR1 MDHEN and CDR2 SYDVKM come from the germline V gene. The CDR3 loop is CASSSGQYEQYV. DNA of the CDR3: TGTGCCAGCAGTAGCGGACAGTACGAGCAGTACGTC.

The count of this clone is one. This chain connects TRBV15 to TRBJ2-7; maybe TRBD1 (6 bases). The CDR3 length is 16 residues. Trimming left V 3 bases short and J 0 bases short, with 15 bases between. Looked up from germline, CDR1 is LNHNV and CDR2 is YYDKDF (reference sequence). CDR3 nucleotide sequence: TGTGCCACCAGCAGCCGAGGACAGAAAGACTCCTACGAGCAGTACTTC. Amino acids: CATSSRGQKDSYEQYF.

The V call is TRBV28, the J call TRBJ1-1; 7 bases line up with TRBD1. Germline V gene sequence: CDR1 MDHEN, CDR2 SYDVKM. This CDR3 contains 14 residues. Germline trimming cut 5 bases from V and 1 base from J; bases unmatched to any gene: 4. For the CDR3, the DNA is TGTGCCAGCAGTCCGCGACAGGGGAACACTGAAGCTTTCTTT. As protein: CASSPRQGNTEAFF.

The V call is TRBV30, the J call TRBJ2-7; TRBD2 matches 7 bases. V shed 1 base and J 4 bases; nucleotides not matched to a gene: 10. The CDR3 contains 15 residues. Germline CDR1 is GTSNPN and CDR2 is SVGIG (reference sequence). DNA of the CDR3: TGTGCCTGGAGTGGGAAGCGCGGGAGTTCGTACGAGCAGTACTTC. Encoded protein: CAWSGKRGSSYEQYF.

The rearrangement links TRBV5-1 to TRBJ2-7; 7 bases match TRBD1. V shed 2 bases and J 0 bases; nucleotides not matched to a gene: 5. The CDR3 runs to 15 residues. Germline lookup yields CDR1 SGHRS and CDR2 YFSETQ. In DNA, the CDR3 is TGCGCCAGCAGCTTTCTTAACAGGGGCTCCTACGAGCAGTACTTC. Translated: CASSFLNRGSYEQYF.

This chain joins TRBV4-3 and TRBJ1-4; 11 bases match TRBD1. CDR1 is LGHNA, CDR2 YSLEER, per germline. After removal of 1 base from V and 7 bases from J, the junction contained 5 bases not matched to a gene. This CDR3 spans 16 amino acids. CDR3 DNA sequence: TGCGCCAGCAGCCAAGGGGCTGGACAGGGGGCTGAAAAACTGTTTTTT. Its translation is CASSQGAGQGAEKLFF.

J is TRBJ2-5 and V is TRBV5-5; unclear D gene. The germline V and J ends were trimmed by 3 bases and 0 bases, with 6 bases remaining between them. CDR1 and CDR2 from the germline V gene are SGHKS and YYEKEE (reference sequence). CDR3 length equals 13 residues. The DNA for the CDR3 is TGTGCCAGCAGCTCCTTCGACCAAGAGACCCAGTACTTC. This codes for CASSSFDQETQYF.

This rearrangement joins TRBV7-3 to TRBJ2-3; D possibly corresponds to TRBD2 (6 bases). Germline V gives CDR1 SGHTA, CDR2 FQGTGA. The length of the CDR3 is 16 residues. Trimming removed 2 bases at V and 8 bases at J, with 20 bases between. CDR3 sequence (DNA): TGTGCCAGCAGCTTATCACTAGGGACTCCAGGAGGTACGCAGTATTTT. Amino acids: CASSLSLGTPGGTQYF.